The present entry profiles one TCR beta chain with its context. Antigen specificity is unknown. The CDR3 loop spans 13 amino acids. Germline lookup yields CDR1 MGHDK and CDR2 SYGVNS. V was clipped by 7 bases and J by 1 base, with 9 bases between them. This sample is part of a study of cytomegalovirus exposure and HLA in healthy donors. Findings and caveats of the study: Sequencing likely caused a cluster of highly shared sequence variants.

The donors were healthy bone marrow donors. This PCR relied on a set of 60 Vbeta primers and 13 Jbeta primers. Some clones are missing from TCRdb's copy, which holds only in-frame ones; the method was immunoSEQ multiplex PCR. Found here are about 130,000 clones, around two thirds of them singletons; the top ten hold roughly 3%. V is TRBV25-1 and J is TRBJ2-3, with D possibly TRBD2 on 5 matching bases. The clonotype comes from a human donor in good health. Sequencing was done on a sample of PBMCs. The CDR3 protein is CASTGRGTDTQYF. The CDR3 DNA follows: TGTGCCAGCACCGGGCGGGGCACAGATACGCAGTATTTT.